One and the same sample provided the 11 T cell receptor beta chains below, sequenced in a study of cytomegalovirus exposure and HLA in healthy donors. Use of 60 Vbeta and 13 Jbeta primers characterized the PCR. This table comes from immunoSEQ multiplex PCR, and its TCRdb copy is limited to in-frame clones, with some not included. The sample records approximately 130,000 clones, 75% to 90% being singletons. Sequenced sample: PBMCs. The receptors were gathered from a man aged 35 to 55 in good health and CMV-seronegative.

This chain uses TRBV27 with TRBJ2-1; 8 bases agree with TRBD2. Per the germline V gene, CDR1 is MNHEY and CDR2 is SMNVEV (reference sequence). The CDR3 is 13 amino acids. Trimming at V came to 6 bases and at J to 5 bases, leaving 3 bases not matched to a gene. CDR3 residues: CASRLADNNEQFF. The CDR3 DNA follows: TGTGCCAGCAGACTAGCGGATAACAATGAGCAGTTCTTC.

This chain links TRBV9 with TRBJ2-1; 12 nucleotides line up with TRBD2. This CDR3 contains 18 residues. Germline V gene data show CDR1 as SGDLS and CDR2 as YYNGEE. The V gene end was trimmed by 4 bases and the J gene end by 6 bases; junction bases not matched to a gene: 14. Here the CDR3 reads CASSLGGASGRAGNEQFF. In nucleotides, the CDR3 is TGTGCCAGCAGCCTGGGGGGGGCTAGCGGGAGGGCCGGCAATGAGCAGTTCTTC.

This clone was detected a few times. This chain links TRBV4-3 with TRBJ1-1; perhaps TRBD1 as D (5 bases). Germline V lookup: CDR1 LGHNA, CDR2 YSLEER. The length of the CDR3 is 16 residues. The V and J ends lost 4 bases and 3 bases respectively, with 18 bases between them. The CDR3 is CASSRRVGFVDTEAFF. The CDR3 DNA is TGCGCCAGCAGCCGCAGGGTCGGATTTGTCGACACTGAAGCTTTCTTT.

The chain has TRBV4-1 and TRBJ2-3, with a tentative D call TRBD1 (5 bases). V lost 1 base to trimming and J lost 2 bases, with 10 bases between them. This CDR3 region has 15 residues. From germline, CDR1 is MGHRA and CDR2 YSYEKL. The CDR3 DNA is TGCGCCAGCAGCCAAGGAGACAGCCTCACAGATACGCAGTATTTT. It encodes CASSQGDSLTDTQYF.

V usage is TRBV5-1 and J usage is TRBJ2-7; a weak D match, TRBD1 (6 bases). Per the germline V gene, CDR1 is SGHRS and CDR2 is YFSETQ. The length of the CDR3 is 15 residues. Deletions cut 5 bases from V and 2 bases from J, with 17 bases between. The CDR3 nucleotides read TGCGCCAGCAGATTTTCGGCAGGGGACACCTACGAGCAGTACTTC. Its translation is CASRFSAGDTYEQYF.

Notes on this clone: Being one base from a much bigger clone, this may be a read error. The chain recombines TRBV5-6 with TRBJ1-1; no clear D. CDR1 and CDR2 from the germline V gene are SGHDT and YYEEEE. V dropped 2 bases and J dropped 3 bases, with 8 bases sitting between them. The CDR3 totals 13 residues. This chain's CDR3 is CASSFSGDTEAFF. CDR3 in DNA: TGTGCCAGCAGCTTTTCCGGGGACACTGAAGCTTTCTTT.

The V call is TRBV7-6, the J call TRBJ2-5; 10 bases are a match to TRBD1. The last part of the DNA fits TRBJ2-7 better; the J call may be wrong. The CDR3 covers 13 residues. Per the germline V gene, CDR1 is SGHVS and CDR2 is FNYEAQ. The CDR3 sequence is CASSRDRGSEQYF. CDR3 in DNA: TGTGCCAGCAGCCGGGACAGGGGTTCCGAGCAGTACTTC.

The chain recombines TRBV18 with TRBJ1-1; possibly TRBD1 for D (6 bases). This CDR3 spans 18 amino acids. CDR1 is KGHSH and CDR2 is LQKENI in the germline V gene. V was cut by 6 bases and J by 0 bases, with 23 bases left in between. CDR3 nucleotides: TGTGCCAGCTCTTTATTATCCCCAAACAGGGATATGAACACTGAAGCTTTCTTT. Encoded protein: CASSLLSPNRDMNTEAFF. The full variable domain, in which reference TRBV18 and TRBJ1-1 provide the parts outside the CDR3, is NAGVMQNPRHLVRRRGQEARLRCSPMKGHSHVYWYRQLPEEGLKFMVYLQKENIIDESGMPKERFSAEFPKEGPSILRIQQVVRGDSAAYFCASSLLSPNRDMNTEAFFGQGTRLTVV.

The chain employs TRBV28 and TRBJ2-1; 13 nucleotides agree with TRBD2. The CDR3 contains 16 residues. Germline V gives CDR1 MDHEN, CDR2 SYDVKM. V dropped 5 bases and J dropped 7; count of bases not matched to a gene: 8. CDR3: CASSPPTSGRLNEQFF. The CDR3 DNA reads TGTGCCAGCAGTCCTCCGACTAGCGGGAGGCTTAATGAGCAGTTCTTC.

V usage is TRBV6-5 and J usage is TRBJ2-7, with 7 bases fitting TRBD2. The CDR3 length is 15 residues. Trimming cost V 0 bases and J 5 bases; bases outside gene matches: 7. CDR1 is MNHEY, CDR2 SVGAGI, per germline. CDR3: CASSYSNRRGNEQYF. CDR3 nucleotide sequence: TGTGCCAGCAGTTACTCTAACAGGCGGGGGAACGAGCAGTACTTC.

This sequence joins TRBV7-2 and TRBJ2-3; D may be TRBD2 (5 bases). Trimming removed 1 base from V and 4 bases from J, with 9 bases in between. The CDR3 has 14 residues. CDR1 is SGHTA, CDR2 FQGNSA, per germline. DNA for the CDR3: TGTGCCAGCAGCTTAGTTCGGGGAGCAGATACGCAGTATTTT. It encodes CASSLVRGADTQYF.